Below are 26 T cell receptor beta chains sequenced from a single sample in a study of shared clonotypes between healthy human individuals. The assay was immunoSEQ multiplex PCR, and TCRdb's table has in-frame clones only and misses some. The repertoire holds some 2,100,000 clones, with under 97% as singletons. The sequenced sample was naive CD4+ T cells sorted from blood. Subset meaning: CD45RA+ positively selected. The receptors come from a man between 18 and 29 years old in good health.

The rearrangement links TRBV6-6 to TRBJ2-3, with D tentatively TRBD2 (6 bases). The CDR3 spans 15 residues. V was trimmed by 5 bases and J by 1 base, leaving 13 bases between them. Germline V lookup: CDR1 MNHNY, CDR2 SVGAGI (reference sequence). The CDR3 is CASSPRRDGTDTQYF. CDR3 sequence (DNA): TGTGCCAGCAGTCCCAGGAGGGATGGCACAGATACGCAGTATTTT.

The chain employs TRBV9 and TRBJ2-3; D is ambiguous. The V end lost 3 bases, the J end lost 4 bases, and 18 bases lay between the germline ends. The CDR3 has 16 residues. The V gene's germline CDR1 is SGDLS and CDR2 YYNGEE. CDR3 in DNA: TGTGCCAGCAGCGGGGGTGCAGTGGGAAGGGCAGATACGCAGTATTTT. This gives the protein CASSGGAVGRADTQYF.

The CDR3 protein is CASTLTGNSYNEQFF. The CDR3 coding sequence is TGCGCCAGCACTCTAACGGGGAACTCCTACAATGAGCAGTTCTTC. The chain has TRBV5-1 and TRBJ2-1; tentative D call: TRBD2 (5 bases). Germline CDR1 is SGHRS and CDR2 is YFSETQ. This CDR3 has 15 amino acids. Trimming removed 6 bases from V and 0 bases from J, with 13 bases in between.

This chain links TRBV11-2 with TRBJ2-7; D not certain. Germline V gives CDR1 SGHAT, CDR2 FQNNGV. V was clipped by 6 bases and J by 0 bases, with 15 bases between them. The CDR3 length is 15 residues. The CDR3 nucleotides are TGTGCCAGCAGTTTATCAGCCTCCAGCTCCTACGAGCAGTACTTC. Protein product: CASSLSASSSYEQYF.

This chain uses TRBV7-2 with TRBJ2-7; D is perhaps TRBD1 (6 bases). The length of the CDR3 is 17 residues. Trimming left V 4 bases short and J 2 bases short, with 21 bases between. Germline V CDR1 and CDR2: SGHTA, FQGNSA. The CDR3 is CASSSTYISTGTYEQYF. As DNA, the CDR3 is TGTGCCAGCAGCTCAACGTACATATCAACAGGGACCTACGAGCAGTACTTC.

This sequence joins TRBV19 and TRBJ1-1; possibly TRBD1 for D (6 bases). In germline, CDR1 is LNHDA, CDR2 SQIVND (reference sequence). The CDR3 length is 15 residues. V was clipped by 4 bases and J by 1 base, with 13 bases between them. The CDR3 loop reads CASSSNREQNTEAFF. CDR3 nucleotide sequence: TGTGCCAGTAGTAGCAACAGGGAGCAGAACACTGAAGCTTTCTTT.

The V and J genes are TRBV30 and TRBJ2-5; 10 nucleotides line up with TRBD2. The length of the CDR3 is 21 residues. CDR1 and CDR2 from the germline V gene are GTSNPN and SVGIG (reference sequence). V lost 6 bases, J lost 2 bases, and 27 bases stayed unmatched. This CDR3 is CACNRLAGVQSSFPSQETQYF. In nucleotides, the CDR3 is TGTGCCTGCAACAGGCTAGCGGGAGTCCAATCGTCATTTCCTTCTCAAGAGACCCAGTACTTC.

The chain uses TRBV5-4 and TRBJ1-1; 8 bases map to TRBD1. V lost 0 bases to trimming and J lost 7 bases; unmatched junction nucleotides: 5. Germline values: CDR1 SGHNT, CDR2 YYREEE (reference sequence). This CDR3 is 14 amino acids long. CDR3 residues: CASSLVDRGGEAFF. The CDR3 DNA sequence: TGTGCCAGCAGCTTGGTCGACAGGGGAGGTGAAGCTTTCTTT.

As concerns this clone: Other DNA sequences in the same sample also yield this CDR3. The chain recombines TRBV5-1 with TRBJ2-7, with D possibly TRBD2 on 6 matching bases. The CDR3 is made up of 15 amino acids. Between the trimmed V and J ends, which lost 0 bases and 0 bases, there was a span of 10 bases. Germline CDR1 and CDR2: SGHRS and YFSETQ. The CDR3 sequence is CASSLDSGSSYEQYF. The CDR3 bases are TGCGCCAGCAGCTTGGATAGCGGTAGCTCCTACGAGCAGTACTTC.

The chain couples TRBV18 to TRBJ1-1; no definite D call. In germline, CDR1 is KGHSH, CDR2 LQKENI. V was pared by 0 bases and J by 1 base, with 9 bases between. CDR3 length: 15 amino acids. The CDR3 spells CASSPPLNQNTEAFF. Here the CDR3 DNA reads TGTGCCAGCTCACCACCGTTAAACCAGAACACTGAAGCTTTCTTT.

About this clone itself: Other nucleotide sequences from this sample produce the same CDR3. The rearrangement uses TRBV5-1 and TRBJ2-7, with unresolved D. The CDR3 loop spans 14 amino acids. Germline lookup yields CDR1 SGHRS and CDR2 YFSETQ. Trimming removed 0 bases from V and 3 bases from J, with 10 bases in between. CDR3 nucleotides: TGCGCCAGCAGCTTGGTCCAGGCGAGCTACGAGCAGTACTTC. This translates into CASSLVQASYEQYF. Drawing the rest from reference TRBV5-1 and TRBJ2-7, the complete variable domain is KAGVTQTPRYLIKTRGQQVTLSCSPISGHRSVSWYQQTPGQGLQFLFEYFSETQRNKGNFPGRFSGRQFSNSRSEMNVSTLELGDSALYLCASSLVQASYEQYFGPGTRLTVT.

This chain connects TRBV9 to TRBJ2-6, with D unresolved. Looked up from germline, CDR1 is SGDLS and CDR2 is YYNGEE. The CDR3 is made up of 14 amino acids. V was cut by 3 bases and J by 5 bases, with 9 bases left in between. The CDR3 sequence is CASSATTWANVLTF. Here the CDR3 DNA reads TGTGCCAGCAGCGCCACCACCTGGGCCAACGTCCTGACTTTC. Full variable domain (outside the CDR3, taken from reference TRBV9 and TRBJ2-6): DSGVTQTPKHLITATGQRVTLRCSPRSGDLSVYWYQQSLDQGLQFLIQYYNGEERAKGNILERFSAQQFPDLHSELNLSSLELGDSALYFCASSATTWANVLTFGAGSRLTVL.

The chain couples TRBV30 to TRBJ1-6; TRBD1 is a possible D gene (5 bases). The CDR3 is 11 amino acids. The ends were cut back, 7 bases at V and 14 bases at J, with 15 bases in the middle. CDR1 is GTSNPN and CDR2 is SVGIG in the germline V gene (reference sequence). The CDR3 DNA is TGTGCCTTAGGAAGGGGACGAACCCTCCACTTT. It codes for CALGRGRTLHF.

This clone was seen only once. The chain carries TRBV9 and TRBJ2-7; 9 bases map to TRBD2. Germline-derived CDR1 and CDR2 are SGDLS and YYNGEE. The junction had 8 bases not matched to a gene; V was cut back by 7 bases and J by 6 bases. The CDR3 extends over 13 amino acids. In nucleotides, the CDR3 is TGTGCCAGCGGGGAAGCGGGGGGCGGCGAGCAGTACTTC. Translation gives CASGEAGGGEQYF.

CDR3 region: CASSQGLAPHEQYF. As DNA, the CDR3 is TGCGCCAGCAGCCAAGGACTAGCCCCCCACGAGCAGTACTTC. This sequence joins TRBV4-3 and TRBJ2-7, with 7 bases that match TRBD2. This CDR3 has 14 residues. Trimming removed 1 base from V and 5 bases from J; junction bases left unmatched: 5. CDR1 is LGHNA, CDR2 YSLEER, per germline.

The CDR3 DNA reads TGTGCCTGGAGGGCCCCCCCTAGGATGGTTATTAATTCACCCCTCCACTTT. This codes for CAWRAPPRMVINSPLHF. The J gene is TRBJ1-6, the V gene TRBV30; D gene uncertain. Germline V gene data show CDR1 as GTSNPN and CDR2 as SVGIG (reference sequence). V was pared by 3 bases and J by 6 bases, with 21 bases between. There are 17 residues in the CDR3. Full variable domain (outside the CDR3, taken from reference TRBV30 and TRBJ1-6): SQTIHQWPATLVQPVGSPLSLECTVEGTSNPNLYWYRQAAGRGLQLLFYSVGIGQISSEVPQNLSASRPQDRQFILSSKKLLLSDSGFYLCAWRAPPRMVINSPLHFGNGTRLTVT.

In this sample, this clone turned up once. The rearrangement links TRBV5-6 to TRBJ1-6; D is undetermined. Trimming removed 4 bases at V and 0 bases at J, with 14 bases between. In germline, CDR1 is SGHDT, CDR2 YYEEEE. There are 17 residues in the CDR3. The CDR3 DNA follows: TGTGCCAGCAGCCAAGTCGGGCTAAGCTCCTATAATTCACCCCTCCACTTT. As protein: CASSQVGLSSYNSPLHF.

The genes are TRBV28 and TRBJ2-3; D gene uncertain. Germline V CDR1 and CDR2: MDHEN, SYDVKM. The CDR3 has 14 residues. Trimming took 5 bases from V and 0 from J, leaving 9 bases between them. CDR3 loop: CASSPARSTDTQYF. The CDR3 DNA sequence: TGTGCCAGCAGTCCCGCGAGGAGCACAGATACGCAGTATTTT.

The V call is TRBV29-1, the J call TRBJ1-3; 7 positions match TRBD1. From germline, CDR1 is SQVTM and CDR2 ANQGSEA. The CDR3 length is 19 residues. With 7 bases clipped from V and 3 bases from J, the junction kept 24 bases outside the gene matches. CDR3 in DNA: TGCAGCGGGCCAGGGGGGAGAGATTCTTCAAGCGCAGGTGGAAACACCATATATTTT. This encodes CSGPGGRDSSSAGGNTIYF.

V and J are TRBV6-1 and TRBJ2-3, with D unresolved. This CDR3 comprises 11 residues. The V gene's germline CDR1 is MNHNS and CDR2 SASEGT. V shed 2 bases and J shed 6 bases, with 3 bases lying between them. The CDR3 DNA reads TGTGCCAGCAGTGAACGGGATACGCAGTATTTT. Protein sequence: CASSERDTQYF.

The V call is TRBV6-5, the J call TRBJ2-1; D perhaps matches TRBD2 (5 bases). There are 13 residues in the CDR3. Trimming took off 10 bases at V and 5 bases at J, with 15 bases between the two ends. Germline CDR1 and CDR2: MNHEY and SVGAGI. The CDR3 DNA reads TGTGCCACCTTGGACTCCATTAACAATGAGCAGTTCTTC. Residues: CATLDSINNEQFF.

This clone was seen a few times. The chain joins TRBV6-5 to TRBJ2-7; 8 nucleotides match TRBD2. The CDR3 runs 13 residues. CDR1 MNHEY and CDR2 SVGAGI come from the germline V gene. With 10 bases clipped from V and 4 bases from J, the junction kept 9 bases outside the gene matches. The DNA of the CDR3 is TGTGCCACGGCGGCTAGCGGGCCTTACGAGCAGTACTTC. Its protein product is CATAASGPYEQYF.

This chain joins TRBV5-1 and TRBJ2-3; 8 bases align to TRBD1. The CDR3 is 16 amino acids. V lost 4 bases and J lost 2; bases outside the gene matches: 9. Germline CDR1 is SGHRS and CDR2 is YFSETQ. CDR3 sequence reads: CASSPLRTGTTDTQYF. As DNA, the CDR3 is TGCGCCAGCAGCCCCTTAAGGACAGGGACCACAGATACGCAGTATTTT.

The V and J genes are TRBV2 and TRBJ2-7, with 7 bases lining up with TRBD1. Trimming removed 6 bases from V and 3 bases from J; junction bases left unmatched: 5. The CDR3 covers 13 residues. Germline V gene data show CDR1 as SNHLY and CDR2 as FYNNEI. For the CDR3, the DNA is TGTGCCAGCAGACCTTGGACAGGCTACGAGCAGTACTTC. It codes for CASRPWTGYEQYF. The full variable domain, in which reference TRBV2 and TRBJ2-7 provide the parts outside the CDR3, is EPEVTQTPSHQVTQMGQEVILRCVPISNHLYFYWYRQILGQKVEFLVSFYNNEISEKSEIFDDQFSVERPDGSNFTLKIRSTKLEDSAMYFCASRPWTGYEQYFGPGTRLTVT.

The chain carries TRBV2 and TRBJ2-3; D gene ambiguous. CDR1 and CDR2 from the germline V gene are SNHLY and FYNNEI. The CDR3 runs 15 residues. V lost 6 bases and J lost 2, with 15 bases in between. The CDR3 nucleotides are TGTGCCAGCAGCCTAGGACCTAGGAACACAGATACGCAGTATTTT. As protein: CASSLGPRNTDTQYF.

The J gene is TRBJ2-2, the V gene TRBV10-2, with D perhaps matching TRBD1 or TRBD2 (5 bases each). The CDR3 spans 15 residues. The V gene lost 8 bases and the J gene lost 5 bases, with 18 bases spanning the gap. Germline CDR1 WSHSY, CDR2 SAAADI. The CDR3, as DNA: TGCGCCAGCGCCTCCGGGACCTTGAGGACCGGGGAGCTGTTTTTT. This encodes CASASGTLRTGELFF.